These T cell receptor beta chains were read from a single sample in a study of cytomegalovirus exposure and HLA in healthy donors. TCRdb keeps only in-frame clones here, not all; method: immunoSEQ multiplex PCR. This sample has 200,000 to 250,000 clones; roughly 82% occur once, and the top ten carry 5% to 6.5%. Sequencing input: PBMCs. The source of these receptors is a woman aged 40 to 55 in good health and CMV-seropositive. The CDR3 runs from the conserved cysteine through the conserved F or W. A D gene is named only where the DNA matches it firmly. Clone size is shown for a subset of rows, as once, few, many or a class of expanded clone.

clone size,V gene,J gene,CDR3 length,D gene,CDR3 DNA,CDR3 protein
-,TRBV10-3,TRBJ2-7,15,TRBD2,TGTGCCATCAGTGATCGACTAGCGGGTGCCCTCGAGCAGTACTTC,CAISDRLAGALEQYF
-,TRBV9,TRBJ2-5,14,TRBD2,TGTGCCAGCAGCGTAGGGGTGGGAGGGGAGACCCAGTACTTC,CASSVGVGGETQYF
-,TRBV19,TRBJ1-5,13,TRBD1,TGTGCTTCTACTTCCGGGACAGGGCCACCCCAGCATTTT,CASTSGTGPPQHF
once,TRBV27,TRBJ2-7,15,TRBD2,TGTGCCAGCAGTCCCTCAGCGGGAGTAGAATACGAGCAGTACTTC,CASSPSAGVEYEQYF
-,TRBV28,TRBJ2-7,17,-,TGTGCCAGCAGTTCCGGAGCAGGGAGGGGGGGTCCCTACGAGCAGTACTTC,CASSSGAGRGGPYEQYF
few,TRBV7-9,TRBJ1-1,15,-,TGTGCCAGCAGCTTATCTCAGGGGATGAACACTGAAGCTTTCTTT,CASSLSQGMNTEAFF
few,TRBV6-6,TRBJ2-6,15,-,TGTGCCAGCAGGAACCTATACTCTGGGGCCAACGTCCTGACTTTC,CASRNLYSGANVLTF
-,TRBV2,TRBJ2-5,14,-,TGTGCCAGCTCGTGGGACTGGAAAAGAGGGACCCAGTACTTC,CASSWDWKRGTQYF
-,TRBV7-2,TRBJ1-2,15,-,TGTGCCAGCAGTCTTGACTGGGGGGGCGCAAGGGGCTACACCTTC,CASSLDWGGARGYTF
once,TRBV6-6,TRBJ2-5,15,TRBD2,TGTGCCAGCAGTTACCCGGGACTAGCGGGGGAGACCCAGTACTTC,CASSYPGLAGETQYF
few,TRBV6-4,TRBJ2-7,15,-,TGTGCCAGCAGTTACTTCTCCGGTTCCGAGATCGAGCAGTACTTC,CASSYFSGSEIEQYF
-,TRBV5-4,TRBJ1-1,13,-,TGTGCCAGCAGCCCGGACACTGATCTGGGGGCTTTCTTT,CASSPDTDLGAFF
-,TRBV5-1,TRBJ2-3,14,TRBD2,TGCGCCAGCAAACTAGCGCCTAGCACAGATACGCAGTATTTT,CASKLAPSTDTQYF
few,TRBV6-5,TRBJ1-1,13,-,TGTGCCAGCAGTTACGAGGGGGACACTGAAGCTTTCTTT,CASSYEGDTEAFF
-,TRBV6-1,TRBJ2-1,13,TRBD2,TGTGCCAGCAACCTAGCGGGGTACAATGAGCAGTTCTTC,CASNLAGYNEQFF
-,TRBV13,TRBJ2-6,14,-,TGTGCCAGCAGTCTCCCGAGGGAGGCCAACGTCCTGACTTTC,CASSLPREANVLTF
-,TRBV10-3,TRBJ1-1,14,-,TGTGCCTTCGCTCCCTCGCAGGGTGAAACTGAAGCTTTCTTT,CAFAPSQGETEAFF
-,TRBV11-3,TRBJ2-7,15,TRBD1,TGTGCCAGCAGCTTAGTACGGCAGGGGGCCTACGAGCAGTACTTC,CASSLVRQGAYEQYF
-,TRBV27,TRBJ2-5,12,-,TGTGCCACGGGGTCAGGGGCAGAGACCCAGTACTTC,CATGSGAETQYF
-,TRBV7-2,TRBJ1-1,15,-,TGTGCCAGCAGGCTTATATGGGGAGGGGTCACTGAAGCTTTCTTT,CASRLIWGGVTEAFF
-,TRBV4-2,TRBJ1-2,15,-,TGTGCCAGCAGCCAAGAGAGGGCACGTAACTATGGCTACACCTTC,CASSQERARNYGYTF
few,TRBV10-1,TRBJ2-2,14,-,TGCGCCAGCAGCATGACAGGTTACACCGGGGAGCTGTTTTTT,CASSMTGYTGELFF
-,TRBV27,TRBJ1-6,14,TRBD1,TGTGCCAGCAGCGCCGACAGGGCCAATTCACCCCTCCACTTT,CASSADRANSPLHF
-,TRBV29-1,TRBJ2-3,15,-,TGCAGCGCCCGTCGAGGGACAACCGGGGCAGATACGCAGTATTTT,CSARRGTTGADTQYF
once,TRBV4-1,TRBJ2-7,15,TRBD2,TGCGCCAGCAGGGGACTAGCGGGCTTCCGCTACGAGCAGTACTTC,CASRGLAGFRYEQYF
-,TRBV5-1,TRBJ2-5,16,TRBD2,TGCGCCAGCAGCTTGGCTCCGGGACTAGCGGAAGAGACCCAGTACTTC,CASSLAPGLAEETQYF
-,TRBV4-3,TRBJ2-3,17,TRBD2,TGCGCCAGCAGCCAAGATGGGTTTGGCGGGGGGTTGGATACGCAGTATTTT,CASSQDGFGGGLDTQYF
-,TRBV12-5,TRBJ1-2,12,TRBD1,TGTGCTAGTGGTTTGGATGGACAGGGGCTCACCTTC,CASGLDGQGLTF
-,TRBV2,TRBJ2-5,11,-,TGTGCCAGCGGGGTAGGGGACTCCCAGTACTTC,CASGVGDSQYF
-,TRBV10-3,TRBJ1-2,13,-,TGTGCCATCAGTGGGGGGGATTTCGATGGCTACACCTTC,CAISGGDFDGYTF
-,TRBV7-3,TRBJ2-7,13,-,TGTGCCAGCAGCTTAACGTTAGCCTACGAGCAGTACTTC,CASSLTLAYEQYF
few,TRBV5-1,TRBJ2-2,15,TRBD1,TGCGCCAGCACCAGACAGGGGGCGAACACCGGGGAGCTGTTTTTT,CASTRQGANTGELFF
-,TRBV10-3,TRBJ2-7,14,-,TGTGCCATCAGTGACCCGACAGGACCCTACGAGCAGTACTTC,CAISDPTGPYEQYF
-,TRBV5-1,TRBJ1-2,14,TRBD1,TGCGCCAGCAGCGAGGCAGGGGGCGGCTATGGCTACACCTTC,CASSEAGGGYGYTF
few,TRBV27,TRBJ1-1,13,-,TGTGCCAGCAGTTCCCCGGCGGGGAATGAAGCTTTCTTT,CASSSPAGNEAFF
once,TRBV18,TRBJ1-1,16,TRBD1,TGTGCCAGCTCATCTACAGGGGGCGGCGTGAACACTGAAGCTTTCTTT,CASSSTGGGVNTEAFF
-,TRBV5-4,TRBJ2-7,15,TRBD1,TGTGCCAGCAGTTTGACCCTGACAGGGACCTACGAGCAGTACTTC,CASSLTLTGTYEQYF
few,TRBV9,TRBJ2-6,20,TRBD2,TGTGCCAGCAGCGTAGCTCAAGGGGGGACTAGCGGGAGCGGGGCCAACGTCCTGACTTTC,CASSVAQGGTSGSGANVLTF
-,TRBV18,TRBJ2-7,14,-,TGTGCCAGCTCACCAATCAGCGAATCCTACGAGCAGTACTTC,CASSPISESYEQYF
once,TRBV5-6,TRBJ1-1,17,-,TGTGCCAGCAGCTTGGATACGGGAGCCTACGGGGGCACTGAAGCTTTCTTT,CASSLDTGAYGGTEAFF
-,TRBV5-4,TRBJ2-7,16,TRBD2,TGTGCCAGCAGCGCACTAATCGGCGGGGGGGTATACGAGCAGTACTTC,CASSALIGGGVYEQYF
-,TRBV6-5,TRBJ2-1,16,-,TGTGCCAGCAGTTACCTACCAGGGGCGCGCAACAATGAGCAGTTCTTC,CASSYLPGARNNEQFF
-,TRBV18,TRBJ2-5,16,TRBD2,TGTGCCAGCTCAGTACTAGCGGGAGGAATCCAAGAGACCCAGTACTTC,CASSVLAGGIQETQYF
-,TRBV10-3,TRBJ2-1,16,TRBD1,TGTGCCATCAGTGATCCGGGACAGGGATTAGTCAATGAGCAGTTCTTC,CAISDPGQGLVNEQFF
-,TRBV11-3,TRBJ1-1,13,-,TGTGCCAGCAGCTTGCAGGGAGGAACTGAAGCTTTCTTT,CASSLQGGTEAFF
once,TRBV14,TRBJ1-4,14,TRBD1,TGTGCCAGCTGGGGGACAGCCCGCAATGAAAAACTGTTTTTT,CASWGTARNEKLFF